The source of this T cell receptor (beta chain) is a study of shared clonotypes between healthy human individuals. Study information: The donor pool was made up of two women and three men aged 18 to 49. General study results and limits: Donors were few, which limited the genetic and exposure-history diversity represented. The rarefaction results pointed to incomplete sorted-subset sequencing despite large depth. Non-shared clonotypes had lower generation probabilities than clonotypes shared by all four sorted-subset donors.

The CDR3 totals 14 residues. Germline lookup yields CDR1 SGHRS and CDR2 YFSETQ. Losses at the gene ends were 5 bases for V and 4 bases for J; bases not matched to a gene: 5. Comments on this clone: Its antigen is currently unknown.

This table comes from immunoSEQ multiplex PCR, and its TCRdb copy is limited to in-frame clones, with some not included. The table shows 1,500,000 or so clones, with around 98.5% occurring only once. This TCR was sampled from a man aged 25 to 40 in good health. The rearrangement uses TRBV5-1 and TRBJ2-5; 10 positions match TRBD2. The source material was naive CD4+ T cells sorted from blood. The subset: CD45RA+ positively selected. CDR3 region: CASRPSGRGETQYF. The DNA of the CDR3 is TGCGCCAGCAGGCCTAGCGGGAGAGGAGAGACCCAGTACTTC.